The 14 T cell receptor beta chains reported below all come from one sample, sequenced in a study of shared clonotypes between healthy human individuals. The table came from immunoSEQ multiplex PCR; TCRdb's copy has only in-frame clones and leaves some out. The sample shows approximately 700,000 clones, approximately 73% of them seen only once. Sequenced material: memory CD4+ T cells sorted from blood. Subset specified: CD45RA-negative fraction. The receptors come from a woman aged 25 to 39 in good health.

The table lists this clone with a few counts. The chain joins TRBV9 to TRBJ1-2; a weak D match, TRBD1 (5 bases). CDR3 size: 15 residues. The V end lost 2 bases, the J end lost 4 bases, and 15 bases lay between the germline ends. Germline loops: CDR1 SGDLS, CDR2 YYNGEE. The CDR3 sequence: CASSVQGVPVYGYTF. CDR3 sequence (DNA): TGTGCCAGCAGCGTCCAAGGGGTTCCCGTCTATGGCTACACCTTC.

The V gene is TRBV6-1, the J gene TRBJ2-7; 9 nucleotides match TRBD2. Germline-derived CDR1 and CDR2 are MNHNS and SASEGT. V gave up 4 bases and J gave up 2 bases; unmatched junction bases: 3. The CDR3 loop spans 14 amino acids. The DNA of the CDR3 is TGTGCCAGCAGTGCTAGCGGGACCCCCTACGAGCAGTACTTC. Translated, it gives CASSASGTPYEQYF.

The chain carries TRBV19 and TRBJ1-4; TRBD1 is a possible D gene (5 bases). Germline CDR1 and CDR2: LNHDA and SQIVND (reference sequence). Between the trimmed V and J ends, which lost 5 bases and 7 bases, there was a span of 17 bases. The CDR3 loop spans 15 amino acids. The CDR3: CASSPPDITGEKLFF. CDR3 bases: TGTGCCAGTAGTCCTCCGGACATTACCGGTGAAAAACTGTTTTTT.

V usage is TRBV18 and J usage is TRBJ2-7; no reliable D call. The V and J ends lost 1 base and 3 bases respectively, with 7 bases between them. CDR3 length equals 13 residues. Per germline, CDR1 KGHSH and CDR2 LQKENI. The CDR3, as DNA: TGTGCCAGCTCACCACTGCGAGACTACGAGCAGTACTTC. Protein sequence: CASSPLRDYEQYF.

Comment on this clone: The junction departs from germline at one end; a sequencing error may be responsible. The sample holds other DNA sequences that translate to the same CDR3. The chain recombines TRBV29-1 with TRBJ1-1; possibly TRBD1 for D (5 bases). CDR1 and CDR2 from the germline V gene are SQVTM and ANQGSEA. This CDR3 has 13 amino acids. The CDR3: CSVEDRLNTEAFF. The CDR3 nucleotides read TGCAGCGTCGAAGACAGACTAAACACTGAAGCTTTCTTT.

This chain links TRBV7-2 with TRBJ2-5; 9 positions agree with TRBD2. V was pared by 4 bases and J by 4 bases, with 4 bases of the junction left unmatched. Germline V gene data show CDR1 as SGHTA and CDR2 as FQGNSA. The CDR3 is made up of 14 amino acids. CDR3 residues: CASSSGLARETQYF. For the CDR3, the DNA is TGTGCCAGCAGCTCCGGACTAGCGAGAGAGACCCAGTACTTC.

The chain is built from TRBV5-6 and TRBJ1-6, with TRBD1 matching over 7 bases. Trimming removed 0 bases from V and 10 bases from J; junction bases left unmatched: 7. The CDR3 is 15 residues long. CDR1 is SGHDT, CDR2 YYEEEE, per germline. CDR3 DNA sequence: TGTGCCAGCAGCTTGGGGGACAGACGGCGCTCACCCCTCCACTTT. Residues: CASSLGDRRRSPLHF.

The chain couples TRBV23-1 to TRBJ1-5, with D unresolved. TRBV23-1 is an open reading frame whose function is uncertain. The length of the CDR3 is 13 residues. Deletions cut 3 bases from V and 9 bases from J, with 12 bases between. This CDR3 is CASSQERSGPQHF. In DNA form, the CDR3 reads TGCGCCAGCAGTCAGGAGAGATCCGGGCCCCAGCATTTT.

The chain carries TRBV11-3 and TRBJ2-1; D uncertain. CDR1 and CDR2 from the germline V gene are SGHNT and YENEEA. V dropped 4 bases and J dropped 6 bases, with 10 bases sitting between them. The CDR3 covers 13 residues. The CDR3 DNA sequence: TGTGCCAGCAGCTCCTCCCCCGCCAATGAGCAGTTCTTC. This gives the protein CASSSSPANEQFF.

CDR3 DNA: TGTGCCAGCAGCCTAGCGGGAGGGCCGAACACAGATACGCAGTATTTT. This sequence encodes CASSLAGGPNTDTQYF. The V call is TRBV7-3, the J call TRBJ2-3; 12 bases map to TRBD2. The CDR3 length is 16 residues. Germline lookup yields CDR1 SGHTA and CDR2 FQGTGA. J lost 2 bases, V lost 5 bases, and 5 bases had no gene match.

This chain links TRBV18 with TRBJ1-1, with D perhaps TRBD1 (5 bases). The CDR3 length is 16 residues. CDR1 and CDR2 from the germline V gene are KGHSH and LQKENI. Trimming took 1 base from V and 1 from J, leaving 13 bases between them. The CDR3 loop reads CASSPLGGTSNTEAFF. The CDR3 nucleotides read TGTGCCAGCTCACCACTCGGGGGGACGTCGAACACTGAAGCTTTCTTT.

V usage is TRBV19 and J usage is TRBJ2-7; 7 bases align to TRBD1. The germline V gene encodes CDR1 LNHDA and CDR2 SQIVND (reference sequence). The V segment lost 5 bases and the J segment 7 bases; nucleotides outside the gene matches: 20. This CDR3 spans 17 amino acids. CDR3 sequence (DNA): TGTGCCAGTAGTTCGCGTCAGGGGGAAGGACCTGTAGGGGAGCAGTACTTC. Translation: CASSSRQGEGPVGEQYF. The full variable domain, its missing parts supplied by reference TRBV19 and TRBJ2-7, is DGGITQSPKYLFRKEGQNVTLSCEQNLNHDAMYWYRQDPGQGLRLIYYSQIVNDFQKGDIAEGYSVSREKKESFPLTVTSAQKNPTAFYLCASSSRQGEGPVGEQYFGPGTRLTVT.

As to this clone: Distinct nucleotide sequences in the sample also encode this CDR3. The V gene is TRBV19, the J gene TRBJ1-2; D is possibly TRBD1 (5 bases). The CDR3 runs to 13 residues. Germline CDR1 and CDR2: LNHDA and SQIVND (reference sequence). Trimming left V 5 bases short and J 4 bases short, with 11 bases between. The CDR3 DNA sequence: TGTGCCAGTAGTCCTGACAGCCTCTATGGCTACACCTTC. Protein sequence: CASSPDSLYGYTF.

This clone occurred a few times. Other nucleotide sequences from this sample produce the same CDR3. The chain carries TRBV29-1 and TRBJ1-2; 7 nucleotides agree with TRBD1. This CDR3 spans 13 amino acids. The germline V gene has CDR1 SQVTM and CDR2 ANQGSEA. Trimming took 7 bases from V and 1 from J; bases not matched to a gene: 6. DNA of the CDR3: TGCAGCGGAAGTACAGGGGATAACTATGGCTACACCTTC. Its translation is CSGSTGDNYGYTF.